This T cell receptor (beta chain) derives from a study of blood T cells in healthy people across ages. Study overall: Every two T cells gave about one barcoded beta molecule via template switching.

For the second PCR, which ran for about 6 to 11 cycles, a sample-barcoded 5' primer and a J-beta primer mix were used. All samples yielded 2.5 million or more CDR3-containing paired-end reads. Each CDR3 protein is one row after TCRdb ran MiXCR on the 5' RACE reads. The sample records about 620,000 distinct CDR3 sequences, around 20% being singletons. This clonotype was detected only once. The sample, roughly 9.1 milliliters of peripheral blood, was drawn from each donor. Per individual sample, total RNA of at least 6 micrograms was extracted. CDR3 length equals 14 residues. Looked up from germline, CDR1 is LGHDT and CDR2 is YNNKEL (reference sequence). Losses at the gene ends were 3 bases for V and 5 bases for J; bases not matched to a gene: 3.

The receptor comes from a man between 70 and 80 years old in good health. Sequencing input: blood. V and J are TRBV3-1 and TRBJ1-1; 10 bases agree with TRBD1. DNA of the CDR3: TGTGCCAGCAGCCATCGGACAGGGGGGACTGAAGCTTTCTTT. It specifies CASSHRTGGTEAFF.